Presented here are 29 T cell receptor beta chains from one specimen sequenced in a study of blood T cell repertoires in COVID-19. Assay used: immunoSEQ multiplex PCR; TCRdb lists only in-frame clones, some missing. The table has around 200,000 clones, roughly 83% seen once. Sequenced material: PBMCs or T cells enriched from blood (not recorded which). The receptor source for this set is a middle-aged man with acute COVID-19.

This chain connects TRBV6-2 or TRBV6-3 to TRBJ1-3; 8 bases match TRBD1. The CDR3 runs to 16 residues. V was clipped by 5 bases and J by 0 bases; unmatched bases: 6. Germline values: CDR1 MNHEY, CDR2 SVGEGT. This CDR3 is CASSDRGRYSGNTIYF. For the CDR3, the DNA is TGTGCCAGCAGTGACAGGGGAAGATACTCTGGAAACACCATATATTTT.

The V gene is TRBV5-1, the J gene TRBJ2-7, with TRBD2 matching over 13 bases. Germline-derived CDR1 and CDR2 are SGHRS and YFSETQ. The CDR3 has 16 amino acids. J lost 5 bases, V lost 0 bases, and 5 bases had no gene match. Written as DNA, the CDR3 is TGCGCCAGCAGCTTGGAGGGGACTAGCGGGGCCCACGAGCAGTACTTC. It codes for CASSLEGTSGAHEQYF.

J is TRBJ2-1 and V is TRBV9; 8 bases are a match to TRBD2. The CDR3 runs to 16 residues. Germline V CDR1 and CDR2: SGDLS, YYNGEE. The ends lost 1 base at V and 7 bases at J; junction bases unmatched: 10. CDR3 protein: CASSVQEREIMNEQFF. CDR3 sequence (DNA): TGTGCCAGCAGCGTACAGGAGCGGGAGATAATGAATGAGCAGTTCTTC.

The V call is TRBV7-3, the J call TRBJ2-3; TRBD1 is a possible D gene (7 bases). The CDR3 contains 14 residues. Per germline, CDR1 SGHTA and CDR2 FQGTGA. Trimming stripped 2 bases from V and 8 bases from J, with 14 bases between. CDR3 residues: CASSLSVEGATQYF. The CDR3, as DNA: TGTGCCAGCAGCTTATCTGTGGAGGGGGCTACGCAGTATTTT.

DNA for the CDR3: TGTGCCAGCAGCTTATCTCTGGGACTTACAGATACGCAGTATTTT. It yields the protein CASSLSLGLTDTQYF. V and J are TRBV7-9 and TRBJ2-3, with D maybe TRBD2 (6 bases). This CDR3 comprises 15 residues. Germline CDR1 reads SEHNR; CDR2 reads FQNEAQ (reference sequence). Trimming took off 2 bases at V and 3 bases at J, with 12 bases between the two ends.

The V call is TRBV2, the J call TRBJ2-5; weak D call: TRBD2 (7 bases). CDR1 and CDR2 from the germline V gene are SNHLY and FYNNEI. The germline V and J ends were trimmed by 5 bases and 4 bases, with 11 bases remaining between them. The CDR3 has 13 amino acids. CDR3 coding DNA: TGTGCCAGCAGTCAGGGGAGGGCAGAGACCCAGTACTTC. This translates into CASSQGRAETQYF.

This rearrangement joins TRBV29-1 to TRBJ2-1; 12 nucleotides align to TRBD2. J was trimmed by 6 bases and V by 3 bases; bases with no gene match: 0. The CDR3 length is 13 residues. Germline V gene data show CDR1 as SQVTM and CDR2 as ANQGSEA. DNA of the CDR3: TGCAGCGTTGAGACTAGCGGGAGCAATGAGCAGTTCTTC. Translated, it gives CSVETSGSNEQFF.

There are a few counts of this clone. The chain uses TRBV27 and TRBJ2-7; D perhaps matches TRBD2 (5 bases). V was pared by 7 bases and J by 5 bases, with 18 bases between. This CDR3 region has 14 residues. The germline V gene has CDR1 MNHEY and CDR2 SMNVEV (reference sequence). The CDR3 sequence is CASIPGMTAHEQYF. The CDR3 bases are TGTGCCAGCATTCCCGGGATGACGGCCCACGAGCAGTACTTC.

The V and J genes are TRBV5-6 and TRBJ1-5; D might be TRBD1 (5 bases). Germline values: CDR1 SGHDT, CDR2 YYEEEE. This CDR3 contains 16 residues. The V gene lost 0 bases and the J gene lost 7 bases, with 17 bases spanning the gap. The chain's CDR3 is CASSLAGAGRRQPQHF. The CDR3 DNA reads as TGTGCCAGCAGCTTGGCCGGGGCAGGGAGGAGACAGCCCCAGCATTTT.

The chain employs TRBV10-3 and TRBJ1-6; D may be TRBD1 (6 bases). The CDR3 loop spans 15 amino acids. The germline V gene encodes CDR1 ENHRY and CDR2 SYGVKD. The V and J ends lost 2 bases and 10 bases respectively, with 15 bases between them. The CDR3 here is CAISETGSGESPLHF. The DNA of the CDR3 is TGTGCCATCAGTGAGACAGGGAGTGGGGAGTCACCCCTCCACTTT.

The chain recombines TRBV25-1 with TRBJ1-5, with D perhaps matching TRBD1 (5 bases). The CDR3 runs 14 residues. Germline-derived CDR1 and CDR2 are MGHDK and SYGVNS. V was clipped by 1 base and J by 9 bases, with 13 bases between them. The CDR3 region is CASSESRVGRPQHF. The CDR3, as DNA: TGTGCCAGCAGTGAATCCAGGGTAGGCAGGCCCCAGCATTTT.

The CDR3 DNA reads TGTGCCAGCGGAGGGAACGAGCAGTACTTC. Protein: CASGGNEQYF. The gene calls are TRBV12-3 or TRBV12-4 and TRBJ2-7; weak D call: TRBD2 (6 bases). The ends were cut back, 8 bases at V and 5 bases at J, with 7 bases in the middle. This CDR3 contains 10 residues.

The V call is TRBV7-8, the J call TRBJ2-1; TRBD2 is a possible D gene (6 bases). In germline, CDR1 is SGHVS, CDR2 FQNEAQ. This CDR3 is built from 17 residues. Trimming took 5 bases from V and 8 from J, leaving 25 bases between them. The CDR3 DNA is TGTGCCAGCAGCCCCCGGATGTACGGGAGCTTGGGACATGAGCAGTTCTTC. Protein: CASSPRMYGSLGHEQFF.

This clone was seen only a few times. V usage is TRBV27 and J usage is TRBJ1-5; a possible D gene is TRBD1 (5 bases). Germline CDR1 is MNHEY and CDR2 is SMNVEV (reference sequence). This CDR3 spans 17 amino acids. The V gene lost 3 bases and the J gene lost 2 bases, with 17 bases spanning the gap. CDR3: CASSFQGGVRGNQPQHF. The DNA of the CDR3 is TGTGCCAGCAGTTTCCAGGGAGGAGTAAGAGGCAATCAGCCCCAGCATTTT.

J is TRBJ2-2 and V is TRBV7-6; 7 nucleotides line up with TRBD2. The CDR3 spans 15 residues. J was trimmed by 6 bases and V by 1 base; bases with no gene match: 5. The germline gives CDR1 SGHVS, CDR2 FNYEAQ. CDR3 protein: CASSLVREVAGELFF. For the CDR3, the DNA is TGTGCCAGCAGCTTAGTACGGGAGGTCGCCGGGGAGCTGTTTTTT.

The V gene is TRBV7-9, the J gene TRBJ1-4; D possibly corresponds to TRBD1 (5 bases). The CDR3 has 14 residues. Trimming cost V 5 bases and J 0 bases, with 7 bases left between them. Germline CDR1 reads SEHNR; CDR2 reads FQNEAQ (reference sequence). This CDR3 reads CASSDSSTNEKLFF. The CDR3 coding sequence is TGTGCCAGCAGCGACAGTTCAACTAATGAAAAACTGTTTTTT.

The rearrangement uses TRBV2 and TRBJ2-4, with TRBD1 matching 9 bases. Looked up from germline, CDR1 is SNHLY and CDR2 is FYNNEI. The CDR3 runs to 14 residues. V was pared by 6 bases and J by 6 bases, with 6 bases of the junction left unmatched. CDR3 in amino acids: CASRTGTGRNIQYF. Here the CDR3 DNA reads TGTGCCAGCAGAACCGGGACAGGGCGAAACATTCAGTACTTC.

The chain links TRBV5-1 to TRBJ1-1, with D perhaps matching TRBD1 (6 bases). Trimming removed 4 bases from V and 0 bases from J, with 16 bases in between. The CDR3 length is 16 residues. The germline gives CDR1 SGHRS, CDR2 YFSETQ. The CDR3 loop reads CASSPYGGGMNTEAFF. DNA of the CDR3: TGCGCCAGCAGCCCCTATGGGGGCGGCATGAACACTGAAGCTTTCTTT.

The J gene is TRBJ1-6, the V gene TRBV7-3; unclear D gene. V dropped 4 bases and J dropped 7 bases, with 17 bases sitting between them. Germline V gives CDR1 SGHTA, CDR2 FQGTGA. This CDR3 comprises 16 residues. The CDR3 DNA follows: TGTGCCAGCAGCTCCTCCGCGGCTGGCAGAAATTCACCCCTCCACTTT. Translated, it gives CASSSSAAGRNSPLHF.

The V call is TRBV19, the J call TRBJ1-3, with a possible D match to TRBD1 (5 bases). The CDR3 runs to 15 residues. The V end lost 5 bases, the J end lost 1 base, and 12 bases lay between the germline ends. Germline CDR1 LNHDA, CDR2 SQIVND (reference sequence). The CDR3 DNA reads TGTGCCAGTAGTCTTCCCCGACAGTCTGGAAACACCATATATTTT. Translation gives CASSLPRQSGNTIYF.

V is TRBV14 and J is TRBJ1-5; weak D call: TRBD1 (5 bases). CDR3 length: 15 amino acids. Germline V gene sequence: CDR1 SGHDN, CDR2 FVKESK. V lost 1 base and J lost 2, with 9 bases in between. In DNA, the CDR3 is TGTGCCAGCAGCCAAGCAGGGATTGGCAATCAGCCCCAGCATTTT. It yields the protein CASSQAGIGNQPQHF.

The genes are TRBV24-1 and TRBJ2-1; perhaps TRBD1 as D (5 bases). This CDR3 contains 16 residues. The V end lost 0 bases, the J end lost 5 bases, and 13 bases lay between the germline ends. Germline assignment: CDR1 KGHDR and CDR2 SFDVKD. In nucleotides, the CDR3 is TGTGCCACCAGTGATTTGCAGGGAAGGGCCAACAATGAGCAGTTCTTC. Amino acid sequence: CATSDLQGRANNEQFF.

The rearrangement joins TRBV7-9 to TRBJ2-6; D call uncertain. This CDR3 comprises 18 residues. CDR1 SEHNR and CDR2 FQNEAQ come from the germline V gene (reference sequence). Deletions cut 4 bases from V and 5 bases from J, with 21 bases between. DNA for the CDR3: TGTGCCAGCAGCTCCACGCCATACCAGACAAGTCGGGCCAACGTCCTGACTTTC. It is translated as CASSSTPYQTSRANVLTF.

The chain couples TRBV9 to TRBJ2-3; the D gene is possibly TRBD2 (6 bases). The CDR3 extends over 16 amino acids. Germline-derived CDR1 and CDR2 are SGDLS and YYNGEE. Trimming removed 4 bases from V and 2 bases from J, with 17 bases in between. CDR3 nucleotide sequence: TGTGCCAGCAGCAGGCACGGAGGAGGGAACACAGATACGCAGTATTTT. As protein: CASSRHGGGNTDTQYF.

The genes are TRBV29-1 and TRBJ2-7; possible D gene TRBD2, 7 bases. The germline V gene encodes CDR1 SQVTM and CDR2 ANQGSEA. Trimming stripped 3 bases from V and 6 bases from J, with 12 bases between. This CDR3 has 12 residues. The CDR3 nucleotides are TGCAGCGTTGAGGGGGCGGGGGCCGAGCAGTACTTC. It encodes CSVEGAGAEQYF.

V and J are TRBV2 and TRBJ2-7, with 10 bases aligning to TRBD2. Germline values: CDR1 SNHLY, CDR2 FYNNEI. The CDR3 length is 15 residues. V dropped 6 bases and J dropped 3; count of bases not matched to a gene: 8. This chain's CDR3 is CASRGLRLAGYEQYF. CDR3 nucleotides: TGTGCCAGCAGGGGACTTAGACTAGCGGGCTACGAGCAGTACTTC.

This sequence joins TRBV6-5 and TRBJ1-2, with D hard to call. Between the trimmed V and J ends, which lost 5 bases and 0 bases, there was a span of 13 bases. Per the germline V gene, CDR1 is MNHEY and CDR2 is SVGAGI. The CDR3 runs to 15 residues. The CDR3 region is CASSLQSGANYGYTF. CDR3 sequence (DNA): TGTGCCAGCAGTCTCCAGTCCGGGGCTAACTATGGCTACACCTTC.

The V and J genes are TRBV6-2 or TRBV6-3 and TRBJ2-7; TRBD2 aligns across 7 bases. This CDR3 is built from 12 residues. Germline assignment: CDR1 MNHEY and CDR2 SVGEGT. The junction had 4 bases not matched to a gene; V was cut back by 5 bases and J by 6 bases. The CDR3: CASSQLAFEQYF. The CDR3 region has the DNA TGTGCCAGCAGTCAACTAGCGTTCGAGCAGTACTTC.

The rearrangement uses TRBV12-5 and TRBJ1-2; 7 positions match TRBD1. CDR1 and CDR2 (germline): LGHNT, FRNRAP. V trimming: 3 bases; J trimming: 4 bases; junction bases outside the gene matches: 5. This CDR3 spans 14 amino acids. CDR3 coding DNA: TGTGCTAGTGGTTTTTTGGGACAGAGCTATGGCTACACCTTC. Protein sequence: CASGFLGQSYGYTF.